This T cell receptor beta chain is from a study of blood T cell repertoires in COVID-19. Study overall: Sites across the United States, Italy and Spain contributed samples from acute and convalescent COVID-19.

Living in under 30 US areas, the participants were between roughly 18 and 95 years of age. Repertoires were generated with immunoSEQ multiplex PCR, while TCRdb's copy carries only in-frame clones and drops some. The sample comprises more than 300,000 clones, 88% of which are singletons, and 0.9% to 1.5% rests with the top ten. The germline V gene has CDR1 LNHDA and CDR2 SQIVND (reference sequence). V lost 6 bases, J lost 2 bases, and 7 bases lay in between. This CDR3 comprises 13 residues. Material: PBMCs or T cells enriched from blood (not recorded which). The receptor comes from a woman under 30 who had recovered from COVID-19. J is TRBJ2-2 and V is TRBV19; D gene ambiguous. CDR3 bases: TGTGCCAGTAGCGACTTCAACACCGGGGAGCTGTTTTTT. It encodes CASSDFNTGELFF. The full variable domain, in which reference TRBV19 and TRBJ2-2 provide the parts outside the CDR3, is DGGITQSPKYLFRKEGQNVTLSCEQNLNHDAMYWYRQDPGQGLRLIYYSQIVNDFQKGDIAEGYSVSREKKESFPLTVTSAQKNPTAFYLCASSDFNTGELFFGEGSRLTVL.